Below, 20 T cell receptor beta chains from the same sample are listed, as sequenced in a study of blood T cell repertoires in COVID-19. Sequenced by immunoSEQ multiplex PCR; TCRdb stores in-frame clones only, minus some. This repertoire shows 300,000 to 400,000 clones, more than 75% found once; its top ten account for approximately 8.1%. The sequenced material came from peripheral blood. The receptor set was obtained from a woman in her forties or fifties who had recovered from COVID-19.

V gene TRBV7-2 combines with J gene TRBJ2-5, with 7 bases matching TRBD2. CDR1 and CDR2 (germline): SGHTA, FQGNSA. This CDR3 has 13 amino acids. V dropped 1 base and J dropped 7; count of bases not matched to a gene: 3. CDR3 sequence: CASSLVERGTQYF. The CDR3 DNA reads TGTGCCAGCAGCTTAGTAGAGCGGGGGACCCAGTACTTC.

A single count supports this clone. The chain recombines TRBV10-3 with TRBJ1-1; possibly TRBD1 for D (6 bases). CDR1 and CDR2 from the germline V gene are ENHRY and SYGVKD. This CDR3 region has 13 residues. Deletions cut 4 bases from V and 3 bases from J, with 9 bases between. CDR3 nucleotides: TGTGCCATCAGTGGGGACACGGACACTGAAGCTTTCTTT. This codes for CAISGDTDTEAFF.

The rearrangement uses TRBV18 and TRBJ2-1; 7 nucleotides match TRBD2. This CDR3 comprises 16 residues. The V gene's germline CDR1 is KGHSH and CDR2 LQKENI. Unmatched junction bases numbered 4, after V lost 2 bases and J lost 0 bases. The CDR3 sequence: CASSPSSGNSYNEQFF. Here the CDR3 DNA reads TGTGCCAGCTCACCATCCAGCGGGAACTCCTACAATGAGCAGTTCTTC.

The sample holds one count of this clone. The chain combines TRBV5-4 with TRBJ1-1, with 8 positions matching TRBD1. CDR3 length: 15 amino acids. Germline CDR1 reads SGHNT; CDR2 reads YYREEE (reference sequence). V shed 4 bases, J shed 4 bases, and the junction held 9 bases outside the gene matches. In nucleotides, the CDR3 is TGTGCCAGCAGCCTAGGGCAGGGGGCGAGCACTGAAGCTTTCTTT. It yields the protein CASSLGQGASTEAFF. Together with reference TRBV5-4 and TRBJ1-1, the CDR3 gives the full variable domain: ETGVTQSPTHLIKTRGQQVTLRCSSQSGHNTVSWYQQALGQGPQFIFQYYREEENGRGNFPPRFSGLQFPNYSSELNVNALELDDSALYLCASSLGQGASTEAFFGQGTRLTVV.

V and J are TRBV7-8 and TRBJ2-7, with TRBD1 identical over 7 bases. CDR3 length equals 15 residues. CDR1 and CDR2 from the germline V gene are SGHVS and FQNEAQ. The V segment lost 3 bases and the J segment 1 base; nucleotides outside the gene matches: 6. CDR3 loop: CASSFSGTASYEQYF. The CDR3 DNA follows: TGTGCCAGCAGCTTTTCCGGGACAGCTTCCTACGAGCAGTACTTC.

The chain uses TRBV28 and TRBJ1-1; possibly TRBD1 for D (6 bases). Germline lookup yields CDR1 MDHEN and CDR2 SYDVKM. The CDR3 consists of 14 residues. Trimming removed 8 bases at V and 1 base at J, with 14 bases between. For the CDR3, the DNA is TGTGCCAGCGCCAGCGGGGGGCGGAACACTGAAGCTTTCTTT. Translated, it gives CASASGGRNTEAFF.

The gene calls are TRBV7-9 and TRBJ1-2; maybe TRBD1 (6 bases). This CDR3 is built from 18 residues. The V end was cut by 5 bases, the J end by 0 bases, with 22 bases between. The germline gives CDR1 SEHNR, CDR2 FQNEAQ (reference sequence). The CDR3: CASSRIAGTPVANYGYTF. For the CDR3, the DNA is TGTGCCAGCAGCCGGATAGCGGGGACACCTGTAGCTAACTATGGCTACACCTTC. The full variable domain, its missing parts supplied by reference TRBV7-9 and TRBJ1-2, is DTGVSQNPRHKITKRGQNVTFRCDPISEHNRLYWYRQTLGQGPEFLTYFQNEAQLEKSRLLSDRFSAERPKGSFSTLEIQRTEQGDSAMYLCASSRIAGTPVANYGYTFGSGTRLTVV.

V is TRBV5-4 and J is TRBJ1-6; 7 bases fit TRBD1. This CDR3 has 17 amino acids. Germline trimming cut 7 bases from V and 0 bases from J; bases unmatched to any gene: 10. Germline CDR1 reads SGHNT; CDR2 reads YYREEE (reference sequence). The CDR3 reads CASGHRGRSSYNSPLHF. The CDR3 DNA follows: TGTGCCAGCGGGCACAGGGGTAGAAGCTCCTATAATTCACCCCTCCACTTT.

This clone has a handful of counts. The chain has TRBV3-1 (or the pseudogene TRBV3-2) and TRBJ2-5, with 15 nucleotides matching TRBD2. The CDR3 loop spans 16 amino acids. Per the germline V gene, CDR1 is LGHDT and CDR2 is YNNKEL (reference sequence). V was pared by 5 bases and J by 2 bases, with 3 bases of the junction left unmatched. DNA for the CDR3: TGTGCCAGCAGCTACGGACTAGCGGGAGGGCAAGAGACCCAGTACTTC. Encoded protein: CASSYGLAGGQETQYF.

The V call is TRBV5-1, the J call TRBJ1-1; possibly TRBD1 for D (5 bases). The CDR3 is made up of 13 amino acids. Per germline, CDR1 SGHRS and CDR2 YFSETQ. Trimming took off 2 bases at V and 4 bases at J, with 9 bases between the two ends. The CDR3 region is CASSFTGGTEAFF. In nucleotides, the CDR3 is TGCGCCAGCAGCTTTACAGGTGGCACTGAAGCTTTCTTT.

The V call is TRBV6-2 or TRBV6-3, the J call TRBJ2-7; D may be TRBD2 (6 bases). The V and J ends lost 4 bases and 7 bases respectively, with 17 bases between them. CDR1 MNHEY and CDR2 SVGEGT come from the germline V gene. The CDR3 sequence is 14 residues long. CDR3 in DNA: TGTGCCAGCAGTTTCGGGACCCCGGCGGGGGAGCAGTACTTC. Translating gives CASSFGTPAGEQYF.

The chain employs TRBV11-2 and TRBJ2-1; the D is unclear. CDR3 length: 12 residues. Germline V CDR1 and CDR2: SGHAT, FQNNGV. Trimming took off 6 bases at V and 9 bases at J, with 12 bases between the two ends. This CDR3 is CASSSPGVEQFF. Here the CDR3 DNA reads TGTGCCAGCAGTTCACCGGGTGTTGAGCAGTTCTTC.

This sequence joins TRBV29-1 and TRBJ2-2; 11 nucleotides line up with TRBD1. The CDR3 totals 15 residues. Germline CDR1 and CDR2: SQVTM and ANQGSEA. With V trimmed by 6 bases and J by 0 bases, 3 bases remained unmatched. This CDR3 is CSVRTGGANTGELFF. The CDR3 DNA reads TGCAGCGTGAGGACAGGGGGCGCGAACACCGGGGAGCTGTTTTTT.

This clone was observed a few times. V usage is TRBV27 and J usage is TRBJ2-6; no reliable D call. Trimming removed 6 bases at V and 2 bases at J, with 8 bases between. This CDR3 region has 14 residues. CDR1 is MNHEY, CDR2 SMNVEV, per germline (reference sequence). The CDR3 DNA reads as TGTGCCAGCAGCCACAATACTGGGGCCAACGTCCTGACTTTC. The encoded protein is CASSHNTGANVLTF. The variable domain in full, with the rest retrieved from reference TRBV27 and TRBJ2-6, is EAQVTQNPRYLITVTGKKLTVTCSQNMNHEYMSWYRQDPGLGLRQIYYSMNVEVTDKGDVPEGYKVSRKEKRNFPLILESPSPNQTSLYFCASSHNTGANVLTFGAGSRLTVL.

CDR3 in amino acids: CASSSPRQGANVLTF. The CDR3 bases are TGTGCCAGCAGCTCCCCAAGACAGGGGGCCAACGTCCTGACTTTC. The J gene is TRBJ2-6, the V gene TRBV7-3; tentatively, D is TRBD1 (5 bases). V was clipped by 4 bases and J by 4 bases, with 11 bases between them. The germline V gene encodes CDR1 SGHTA and CDR2 FQGTGA. The CDR3 spans 15 residues.

The chain couples TRBV24-1 to TRBJ2-5, with 9 nucleotides matching TRBD1. In germline, CDR1 is KGHDR, CDR2 SFDVKD. Trimming at V came to 4 bases and at J to 9 bases, leaving 11 bases not matched to a gene. This CDR3 spans 15 amino acids. The CDR3 DNA reads TGTGCCACCAGTGAAACACAGGGGGCGCGAGGACCCCAGTACTTC. Its translation is CATSETQGARGPQYF.

This clone was counted only a few times. The rearrangement links TRBV28 to TRBJ1-5; D gene ambiguous. The V and J ends lost 4 bases and 7 bases respectively, with 17 bases between them. CDR1 MDHEN and CDR2 SYDVKM come from the germline V gene. This CDR3 is built from 15 residues. The CDR3 reads CASSSPSTHNQPQHF. The CDR3 DNA follows: TGTGCCAGCAGTTCCCCCAGTACCCACAACCAGCCCCAGCATTTT.

V is TRBV28 and J is TRBJ2-4; D is unclear. Trimming removed 5 bases from V and 0 bases from J, with 17 bases in between. The CDR3 runs to 17 residues. Germline V gene lookup returns CDR1 MDHEN and CDR2 SYDVKM. Here the CDR3 reads CASSPPRGKIAKNIQYF. CDR3 in DNA: TGTGCCAGCAGTCCCCCGAGAGGCAAAATAGCCAAAAACATTCAGTACTTC. Using reference TRBV28 and TRBJ2-4 for the parts outside the CDR3, the full variable domain is DVKVTQSSRYLVKRTGEKVFLECVQDMDHENMFWYRQDPGLGLRLIYFSYDVKMKEKGDIPEGYSVSREKKERFSLILESASTNQTSMYLCASSPPRGKIAKNIQYFGAGTRLSVL.

This clone was seen just once. CDR3 sequence: CASSYLGTGGTDTQYF. CDR3 nucleotides: TGTGCCAGCAGCTACCTCGGGACAGGGGGCACAGATACGCAGTATTTT. The chain combines TRBV5-8 with TRBJ2-3, with 10 nucleotides matching TRBD1. Germline lookup yields CDR1 SGHTS and CDR2 YDEGEE. The CDR3 extends over 16 amino acids. V lost 3 bases to trimming and J lost 1 base; unmatched junction nucleotides: 5.

This clone was observed a few times. The chain links TRBV11-3 to TRBJ1-2, with 7 bases identical to TRBD1. The germline V gene encodes CDR1 SGHNT and CDR2 YENEEA. The V and J ends lost 5 bases and 6 bases, in that order; junction bases with no gene match: 6. The CDR3 covers 13 residues. CDR3 residues: CASSPDREDGYTF. DNA for the CDR3: TGTGCCAGCAGCCCAGACAGGGAGGATGGCTACACCTTC.